The 22 T cell receptor beta chains listed next were all sequenced from one sample in a study of blood T cell repertoires in COVID-19. Sequencing used immunoSEQ multiplex PCR; TCRdb keeps in-frame clones, though not all of them. The sample consists of about 400,000 clones, around 87% of them appearing once. Material: PBMCs or T cells enriched from blood (not recorded which). Receptor source: a woman aged 45-65 years who had recovered from COVID-19.

The chain joins TRBV3-1 (or the pseudogene TRBV3-2) to TRBJ1-2; D possibly corresponds to TRBD1 (6 bases). CDR1 is LGHDT and CDR2 is YNNKEL in the germline V gene (reference sequence). There are 13 residues in the CDR3. V lost 0 bases to trimming and J lost 8 bases, with 10 bases between them. The CDR3 protein is CASSQETGNGYTF. Written as DNA, the CDR3 is TGTGCCAGCAGCCAAGAAACAGGGAACGGCTACACCTTC.

As to this clone: No DNA is shown, since the ends of the CDR3 on it are uncertain; the CDR3 is the one TCRdb lists. The V and J genes are TRBV14 and TRBJ2-7; TRBD1, as called in the table, went unchecked against the DNA. From germline, CDR1 is SGHDN and CDR2 FVKESK. The CDR3 length is 14 residues, termini included. CDR3 in amino acids: CASRLVGTGATYHF.

This clone occurred once. This sequence joins TRBV6-5 and TRBJ1-2; D uncertain. Trimming took off 6 bases at V and 3 bases at J, with 11 bases between the two ends. This CDR3 spans 13 amino acids. Germline lookup yields CDR1 MNHEY and CDR2 SVGAGI. This chain's CDR3 is CASSPFRDYGYTF. The CDR3 DNA reads TGTGCCAGCAGCCCATTCCGGGACTATGGCTACACCTTC.

This chain uses TRBV2 with TRBJ1-6; maybe TRBD1 (6 bases). Between the trimmed V and J ends, which lost 4 bases and 9 bases, there was a span of 10 bases. The CDR3 extends over 13 amino acids. Germline lookup yields CDR1 SNHLY and CDR2 FYNNEI. The CDR3 DNA sequence: TGTGCCAGCAGTGGAACAGGGAGTTCACCCCTCCACTTT. Protein: CASSGTGSSPLHF.

V and J are TRBV7-9 and TRBJ2-7, with TRBD2 matching 7 bases. From germline, CDR1 is SEHNR and CDR2 FQNEAQ (reference sequence). Losses at the gene ends were 5 bases for V and 6 bases for J; bases not matched to a gene: 4. This CDR3 has 12 residues. The DNA for the CDR3 is TGTGCCAGCAGCGGGGGGGTAGCCGAGCAGTACTTC. This gives the protein CASSGGVAEQYF.

The V and J genes are TRBV19 and TRBJ2-2; TRBD2 is a possible D gene (6 bases). This CDR3 is 14 amino acids long. Germline lookup yields CDR1 LNHDA and CDR2 SQIVND (reference sequence). Trimming took 4 bases from V and 4 from J, leaving 10 bases between them. The CDR3 region has the DNA TGTGCCAGTAGTACGGGACTTCGCACCGGGGAGCTGTTTTTT. This sequence encodes CASSTGLRTGELFF. The full variable domain, rest sourced from reference TRBV19 and TRBJ2-2, is DGGITQSPKYLFRKEGQNVTLSCEQNLNHDAMYWYRQDPGQGLRLIYYSQIVNDFQKGDIAEGYSVSREKKESFPLTVTSAQKNPTAFYLCASSTGLRTGELFFGEGSRLTVL.

This clone was detected a few times. This chain uses TRBV11-2 with TRBJ1-4; D uncertain. Between the trimmed V and J ends, which lost 2 bases and 4 bases, there was a span of 8 bases. Germline V gene data show CDR1 as SGHAT and CDR2 as FQNNGV. This CDR3 comprises 14 residues. The CDR3 is CASSLRSFNEKLFF. The CDR3 nucleotides are TGTGCCAGCAGCTTACGGAGTTTTAATGAAAAACTGTTTTTT.

This clone turned up a few times. The chain links TRBV20-1 to TRBJ1-5; D gene unclear. The CDR3 consists of 17 residues. From germline, CDR1 is DFQATT and CDR2 SNEGSKA (reference sequence). The germline V and J ends were trimmed by 3 bases and 0 bases, with 18 bases remaining between them. CDR3: CSASERGSVLSNQPQHF. The CDR3 DNA follows: TGCAGTGCTAGTGAACGCGGGTCAGTCCTTAGCAATCAGCCCCAGCATTTT.

J is TRBJ1-2 and V is TRBV20-1; the D is unclear. The germline CDR1 and CDR2 sequences are DFQATT and SNEGSKA (reference sequence). The CDR3 covers 11 residues. Trimming shortened V by 4 bases and J by 4 bases, and 7 bases separated the two germline ends. In nucleotides, the CDR3 is TGCAGTGCTACGTACGGCTATGGCTACACCTTC. As protein: CSATYGYGYTF.

Only one count was recorded for this clone. This chain uses TRBV29-1 with TRBJ1-2; D perhaps matches TRBD1 (5 bases). V lost 3 bases, J lost 5 bases, and 10 bases lay in between. The V gene's germline CDR1 is SQVTM and CDR2 ANQGSEA. The CDR3 runs 12 residues. The CDR3 protein is CSVDREGYGYTF. DNA of the CDR3: TGCAGCGTTGACAGGGAGGGATATGGCTACACCTTC.

The gene calls are TRBV12-3 or TRBV12-4 and TRBJ1-2, with D unclear. With 3 bases removed from V and 7 bases from J, the gap between germline ends came to 9 bases. This CDR3 is built from 12 residues. The CDR3 region is CASSLINSGYTF. The CDR3 DNA follows: TGTGCCAGCAGTTTGATAAACAGTGGCTACACCTTC.

The chain couples TRBV7-9 to TRBJ1-2; D call uncertain. The CDR3 covers 13 residues. Trimming removed 2 bases at V and 4 bases at J, with 8 bases between. CDR1 and CDR2 (germline): SEHNR, FQNEAQ (reference sequence). CDR3 residues: CASSLRLIYGYTF. Here the CDR3 DNA reads TGTGCCAGCAGCTTAAGACTCATCTATGGCTACACCTTC.

The V call is TRBV5-5, the J call TRBJ2-5; 7 positions match TRBD2. Germline lookup yields CDR1 SGHKS and CDR2 YYEKEE (reference sequence). V was clipped by 4 bases and J by 4 bases; unmatched bases: 16. This CDR3 is 17 amino acids long. CDR3 amino acids: CASSLRSPWGGRETQYF. The CDR3 DNA sequence: TGTGCCAGCAGCCTGCGATCCCCCTGGGGGGGTCGAGAGACCCAGTACTTC.

The gene calls are TRBV3-1 (or the pseudogene TRBV3-2) and TRBJ2-2; TRBD1 agrees at 8 bases. Germline V gene lookup returns CDR1 LGHDT and CDR2 YNNKEL (reference sequence). This CDR3 is built from 17 residues. V shed 0 bases and J 6 bases; nucleotides not matched to a gene: 9. The CDR3 here is CASSQEADRVFPGELFF. The CDR3 DNA reads TGTGCCAGCAGCCAAGAGGCGGACAGGGTATTCCCCGGGGAGCTGTTTTTT.

The V gene is TRBV7-9, the J gene TRBJ1-2; D remains ambiguous. This CDR3 comprises 15 residues. The germline V and J ends were trimmed by 3 bases and 4 bases, with 15 bases remaining between them. The germline gives CDR1 SEHNR, CDR2 FQNEAQ (reference sequence). The CDR3 DNA is TGTGCCAGCAGCTTCGTTGGTGCGGAGGCCTATGGCTACACCTTC. Translated, it gives CASSFVGAEAYGYTF. The full variable domain, its missing parts supplied by reference TRBV7-9 and TRBJ1-2, is DTGVSQNPRHKITKRGQNVTFRCDPISEHNRLYWYRQTLGQGPEFLTYFQNEAQLEKSRLLSDRFSAERPKGSFSTLEIQRTEQGDSAMYLCASSFVGAEAYGYTFGSGTRLTVV.

This clone was picked up one time. V is TRBV5-1 and J is TRBJ1-5; D possibly corresponds to TRBD1 (6 bases). Between the trimmed V and J ends, which lost 0 bases and 4 bases, there was a span of 8 bases. CDR1 SGHRS and CDR2 YFSETQ come from the germline V gene. CDR3 length: 14 amino acids. CDR3 bases: TGCGCCAGCAGCTTGGCCGGACAGAATCAGCCCCAGCATTTT. Protein product: CASSLAGQNQPQHF.

CDR3 amino acids: CASSSGLIYNEQFF. In DNA, the CDR3 is TGTGCCAGCAGCTCTGGACTTATCTACAATGAGCAGTTCTTC. V is TRBV7-6 and J is TRBJ2-1; weak D call: TRBD2 (5 bases). Germline V CDR1 and CDR2: SGHVS, FNYEAQ. The V and J ends lost 4 bases and 3 bases respectively, with 10 bases between them. The CDR3 is made up of 14 amino acids.

The chain uses TRBV12-3 or TRBV12-4 and TRBJ1-1, with 9 nucleotides matching TRBD1. V lost 4 bases and J lost 4; bases outside the gene matches: 1. The CDR3 length is 13 residues. In nucleotides, the CDR3 is TGTGCCAGCAGTTCGACAGGGGGCACTGAAGCTTTCTTT. It encodes CASSSTGGTEAFF.

CDR3 coding DNA: TGTGCCAGCAGTGAATCTACGCCCCAGCATTTT. Amino acid sequence: CASSESTPQHF. The chain recombines TRBV2 with TRBJ1-5; D is unresolved. The CDR3 is 11 residues long. Germline V CDR1 and CDR2: SNHLY, FYNNEI. Trimming took 2 bases from V and 9 from J, leaving 5 bases between them.

The chain is built from TRBV7-8 and TRBJ1-1; 8 bases are a match to TRBD1. With 2 bases clipped from V and 4 bases from J, the junction kept 6 bases outside the gene matches. The CDR3 covers 15 residues. Germline CDR1 SGHVS, CDR2 FQNEAQ. CDR3 in DNA: TGTGCCAGCAGCTTATTGCCAGGGGGCTTCACTGAAGCTTTCTTT. This codes for CASSLLPGGFTEAFF.

The chain couples TRBV30 to TRBJ2-7, with TRBD1 as a possible D gene (6 bases). Deletions cut 0 bases from V and 4 bases from J, with 7 bases between. Germline V CDR1 and CDR2: GTSNPN, SVGIG (reference sequence). The CDR3 runs to 12 residues. CDR3 amino acids: CAWSVQGYEQYF. The CDR3 coding sequence is TGTGCCTGGAGTGTACAGGGATACGAGCAGTACTTC.

This rearrangement joins TRBV4-2 to TRBJ1-3; a possible D gene is TRBD1 (6 bases). The V gene's germline CDR1 is LGHNA and CDR2 YNFKEQ. CDR3 size: 16 residues. Trimming pared 1 base from V and 3 bases from J, leaving 13 bases between. The CDR3 protein is CASSQAAGAFGNTIYF. CDR3 nucleotide sequence: TGTGCCAGCAGCCAAGCAGCGGGGGCGTTTGGAAACACCATATATTTT.